The T cell receptor beta chain under discussion was sequenced for a study of cytomegalovirus exposure and HLA in healthy donors. The CDR3 consists of 11 residues. V lost 3 bases to trimming and J lost 15 bases; unmatched junction nucleotides: 4. The germline V gene encodes CDR1 ENHRY and CDR2 SYGVKD. Profiling relied on immunoSEQ multiplex PCR, and the TCRdb table lists in-frame clones only, not all of them. The sample carries fewer than 200,000 clones, roughly 90% recorded once. The chain uses TRBV10-3 and TRBJ2-1; 8 bases align to TRBD2. Specimen: PBMCs. The sequence was obtained from a woman in her 30s in good health and CMV-seronegative. DNA for the CDR3: TGTGCCATCAGTGAATTAGCGGGGATGTTCTTC. Translating it yields CAISELAGMFF.